The rows below give T cell receptor beta chains drawn from one sample of a study of blood T cell repertoires in COVID-19. Method: immunoSEQ multiplex PCR; TCRdb's copy keeps in-frame clones and lacks some. The sample records about 170,000 clones, about 90% being singletons. Sequenced: PBMCs or T cells enriched from blood (not recorded which). These receptor sequences come from a woman aged 50 to 60 who had recovered from COVID-19. Both conserved end residues are part of each CDR3. D genes are given only for firm matches. Clone size is stated in some rows and not others, as once, few, many or a class when expanded.

v_gene: TRBV28
len: 13
d_gene: TRBD1
abundance: -
j_gene: TRBJ1-2
CDR3aa: CASRIGQDYGYTF
CDR3nt: TGTGCCAGCAGAATCGGACAGGACTATGGCTACACCTTC

v_gene: TRBV19
len: 16
d_gene: TRBD1
abundance: few
j_gene: TRBJ1-3
CDR3aa: CASSVLTGYSGNTIYF
CDR3nt: TGTGCCAGTAGTGTCTTGACAGGGTACTCTGGAAACACCATATATTTT

v_gene: TRBV5-4
len: 13
d_gene: -
abundance: -
j_gene: TRBJ2-3
CDR3aa: CASSFRGTDTQYF
CDR3nt: TGTGCCAGCAGCTTCAGGGGCACAGATACGCAGTATTTT

v_gene: TRBV27
len: 14
d_gene: -
abundance: -
j_gene: TRBJ2-1
CDR3aa: CASSLLGSDNEQFF
CDR3nt: TGTGCCAGCAGTTTACTAGGCTCAGACAATGAGCAGTTCTTC

v_gene: TRBV29-1
len: 12
d_gene: -
abundance: -
j_gene: TRBJ1-2
CDR3aa: CSVEGGARGYTF
CDR3nt: TGCAGCGTTGAGGGAGGGGCGAGGGGCTACACCTTC

v_gene: TRBV5-1
len: 16
d_gene: TRBD2
abundance: once
j_gene: TRBJ2-7
CDR3aa: CASSPPPGTSGYEQYF
CDR3nt: TGCGCCAGCAGCCCACCCCCGGGGACTAGCGGCTACGAGCAGTACTTC

v_gene: TRBV5-8
len: 13
d_gene: TRBD1
abundance: -
j_gene: TRBJ2-7
CDR3aa: CASSFKAGGEQYF
CDR3nt: TGTGCCAGCAGCTTTAAGGCAGGGGGCGAGCAGTACTTC

v_gene: TRBV15
len: 14
d_gene: -
abundance: -
j_gene: TRBJ2-7
CDR3aa: CATSRDYTGYEQYF
CDR3nt: TGTGCCACCAGCAGAGATTATACAGGATACGAGCAGTACTTC

v_gene: TRBV6-4
len: 15
d_gene: TRBD2
abundance: many
j_gene: TRBJ2-1
CDR3aa: CASSDSRGGGNEQFF
CDR3nt: TGTGCCAGCAGTGACTCACGGGGGGGAGGCAATGAGCAGTTCTTC

v_gene: TRBV6-5
len: 13
d_gene: TRBD1
abundance: -
j_gene: TRBJ1-1
CDR3aa: CASRDRGGTEAFF
CDR3nt: TGTGCCAGCAGAGACAGGGGTGGCACTGAAGCTTTCTTT

v_gene: TRBV5-1
len: 13
d_gene: -
abundance: -
j_gene: TRBJ1-2
CDR3aa: CASSPGTHYGYTF
CDR3nt: TGCGCCAGCAGCCCCGGGACTCACTATGGCTACACCTTC

v_gene: TRBV29-1
len: 12
d_gene: -
abundance: -
j_gene: TRBJ2-3
CDR3aa: CSEQGPGDTQYF
CDR3nt: TGCAGCGAGCAGGGCCCCGGGGATACGCAGTATTTT

v_gene: TRBV10-1
len: 14
d_gene: -
abundance: once
j_gene: TRBJ2-2
CDR3aa: CASSLFRETGELFF
CDR3nt: TGCGCCAGCAGTCTTTTCAGGGAAACCGGGGAGCTGTTTTTT

v_gene: TRBV9
len: 17
d_gene: TRBD2
abundance: -
j_gene: TRBJ2-1
CDR3aa: CASSVTLAGGAYNEQFF
CDR3nt: TGTGCCAGCAGCGTCACCTTAGCGGGAGGGGCCTACAATGAGCAGTTCTTC

v_gene: TRBV30
len: 13
d_gene: -
abundance: -
j_gene: TRBJ2-7
CDR3aa: CAWSGGPRGEQYF
CDR3nt: TGTGCCTGGAGCGGCGGGCCCCGGGGAGAGCAGTACTTC

v_gene: TRBV3-1/TRBV3-2
len: 14
d_gene: -
abundance: -
j_gene: TRBJ1-2
CDR3aa: CASSQVSGVYGYTF
CDR3nt: TGTGCCAGCAGCCAAGTGTCGGGGGTCTATGGCTACACCTTC

v_gene: TRBV7-9
len: 13
d_gene: -
abundance: -
j_gene: TRBJ1-2
CDR3aa: CASSLASRGGYTF
CDR3nt: TGTGCCAGCAGCTTGGCCTCCCGGGGGGGCTACACCTTC

v_gene: TRBV28
len: 15
d_gene: -
abundance: -
j_gene: TRBJ1-6
CDR3aa: CASSPAGIHNSPLHF
CDR3nt: TGTGCCAGCAGTCCGGCCGGGATTCATAATTCACCCCTCCACTTT

v_gene: TRBV7-2
len: 15
d_gene: TRBD2
abundance: -
j_gene: TRBJ2-7
CDR3aa: CASSPTSGRNYEQYF
CDR3nt: TGTGCCAGCAGCCCTACTAGCGGGCGGAACTACGAGCAGTACTTC

v_gene: TRBV6-9
len: 17
d_gene: TRBD2
abundance: -
j_gene: TRBJ2-2
CDR3aa: CASRPNPSGVNTGELFF
CDR3nt: TGTGCCAGCAGACCGAACCCTAGCGGAGTGAACACCGGGGAGCTGTTTTTT

v_gene: TRBV7-9
len: 14
d_gene: TRBD1
abundance: -
j_gene: TRBJ1-1
CDR3aa: CASSANRGVSEAFF
CDR3nt: TGTGCCAGCAGCGCCAACAGGGGGGTCTCTGAAGCTTTCTTT

v_gene: TRBV10-3
len: 15
d_gene: TRBD2
abundance: -
j_gene: TRBJ2-1
CDR3aa: CAISIAGGSYNEQFF
CDR3nt: TGTGCCATCAGTATAGCGGGAGGCTCCTACAATGAGCAGTTCTTC

v_gene: TRBV7-9
len: 16
d_gene: -
abundance: -
j_gene: TRBJ2-2
CDR3aa: CASSLEGLQNTGELFF
CDR3nt: TGTGCCAGCAGCTTAGAGGGACTGCAGAACACCGGGGAGCTGTTTTTT

v_gene: TRBV10-1
len: 15
d_gene: -
abundance: few
j_gene: TRBJ1-4
CDR3aa: CASGLNNLTNEKLFF
CDR3nt: TGCGCCAGCGGGCTAAACAACTTAACTAATGAAAAACTGTTTTTT

v_gene: TRBV27
len: 14
d_gene: -
abundance: -
j_gene: TRBJ1-4
CDR3aa: CASKTQATNEKLFF
CDR3nt: TGTGCCAGTAAGACACAAGCAACTAATGAAAAACTGTTTTTT

v_gene: TRBV30
len: 15
d_gene: -
abundance: -
j_gene: TRBJ2-7
CDR3aa: CAWSVGGGGRIEQYF
CDR3nt: TGTGCCTGGAGCGTAGGGGGAGGGGGGAGGATCGAGCAGTACTTC

v_gene: TRBV10-3
len: 13
d_gene: -
abundance: -
j_gene: TRBJ1-1
CDR3aa: CAISESNRGEAFF
CDR3nt: TGTGCCATCAGTGAGTCAAATAGGGGGGAAGCTTTCTTT

v_gene: TRBV28
len: 15
d_gene: TRBD1
abundance: -
j_gene: TRBJ1-5
CDR3aa: CASSPGQGPLQPQHF
CDR3nt: TGTGCCAGCAGTCCAGGACAGGGTCCCCTACAGCCCCAGCATTTT

v_gene: TRBV11-2
len: 14
d_gene: -
abundance: -
j_gene: TRBJ1-4
CDR3aa: CASSFILANEKLFF
CDR3nt: TGTGCCAGCAGCTTCATCTTGGCAAATGAAAAACTGTTTTTT

v_gene: TRBV7-6
len: 14
d_gene: -
abundance: few
j_gene: TRBJ2-3
CDR3aa: CASSLQLASDTQYF
CDR3nt: TGTGCCAGCAGCTTGCAACTAGCATCAGATACGCAGTATTTT

v_gene: TRBV6-5
len: 14
d_gene: -
abundance: -
j_gene: TRBJ1-4
CDR3aa: CASSYAQQKEKLFF
CDR3nt: TGTGCCAGCAGTTACGCACAGCAAAAAGAAAAACTGTTTTTT

v_gene: TRBV12-2
len: 18
d_gene: -
abundance: -
j_gene: TRBJ2-3
CDR3aa: CASRPNLAGGCGTDTQYF
CDR3nt: TGTGCAAGTCGCCCGAATCTAGCGGGGGGCTGTGGCACAGATACGCAGTATTTT

v_gene: TRBV27
len: 14
d_gene: TRBD1
abundance: -
j_gene: TRBJ1-1
CDR3aa: CASSSDRVITEAFF
CDR3nt: TGTGCCAGCAGTTCCGACAGGGTAATCACTGAAGCTTTCTTT